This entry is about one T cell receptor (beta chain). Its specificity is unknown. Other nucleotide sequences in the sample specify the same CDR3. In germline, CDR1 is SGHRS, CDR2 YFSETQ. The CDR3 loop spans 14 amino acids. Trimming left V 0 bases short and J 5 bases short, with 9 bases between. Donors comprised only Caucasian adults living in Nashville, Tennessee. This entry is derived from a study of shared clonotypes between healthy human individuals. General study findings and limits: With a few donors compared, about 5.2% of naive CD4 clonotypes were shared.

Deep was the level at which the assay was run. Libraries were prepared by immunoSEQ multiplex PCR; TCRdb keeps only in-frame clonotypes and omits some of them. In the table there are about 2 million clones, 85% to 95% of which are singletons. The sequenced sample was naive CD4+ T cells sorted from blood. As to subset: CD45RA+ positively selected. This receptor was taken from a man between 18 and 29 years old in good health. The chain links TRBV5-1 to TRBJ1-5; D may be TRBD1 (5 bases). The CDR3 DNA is TGCGCCAGCAGCTTGGATGGAGGGGATCAGCCCCAGCATTTT. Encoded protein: CASSLDGGDQPQHF.